This T cell receptor (beta chain) stems from a study of blood T cell repertoires in COVID-19. Generated by immunoSEQ multiplex PCR, the TCRdb table keeps only in-frame clones and is missing some. Of around 150,000 clones in the sample, more than 65% are singletons; the top ten hold about 4%. V was trimmed by 4 bases and J by 2 bases, leaving 10 bases between them. Germline CDR1 and CDR2: LNHDA and SQIVND (reference sequence). The CDR3 totals 14 residues. The sequence derives from a man in his 60s with acute or convalescent COVID-19. Sequenced sample: peripheral blood. The rearrangement links TRBV19 to TRBJ2-3; D is perhaps TRBD1 (6 bases). The DNA for the CDR3 is TGTGCCAGTAGTACCGGACAGCACACAGATACGCAGTATTTT. Its translation is CASSTGQHTDTQYF. Full variable domain (missing parts from reference TRBV19 and TRBJ2-3): DGGITQSPKYLFRKEGQNVTLSCEQNLNHDAMYWYRQDPGQGLRLIYYSQIVNDFQKGDIAEGYSVSREKKESFPLTVTSAQKNPTAFYLCASSTGQHTDTQYFGPGTRLTVL.